The 19 T cell receptor beta chains below were found in one sample sequenced in a study of glioma-infiltrating T cells. The iRepertoire nested amplicon-rescue multiplex PCR amplified TCR alpha and beta CDR3s from RNA. MiXCR was run by TCRdb on the multiplex PCR reads, yielding one entry per CDR3 protein. The table has about 110,000 distinct CDR3 sequences, about 25% seen once. Sequenced sample: glioma tissue, nonneoplastic brain tissue, or PBMCs (not recorded which). All receptors derive from a human donor with low-grade glioma or glioblastoma, undergoing nonglioma brain surgery, or in good health (not recorded which).

The CDR3 region has the DNA TGCAGTGCTGAGACGACTAGCGGGAGACATGAGCAGTTCTTC. It codes for CSAETTSGRHEQFF. The chain joins TRBV20-1 to TRBJ2-1; 12 bases align to TRBD2. The CDR3 loop spans 14 amino acids. Trimming at V came to 5 bases and at J to 8 bases, leaving 7 bases not matched to a gene. Germline CDR1 DFQATT, CDR2 SNEGSKA (reference sequence).

As for this clonotype: A much larger clone is a single base away; this may be a read error. The genes are TRBV6-1 and TRBJ2-7; TRBD2 matches 12 bases. This CDR3 has 18 amino acids. Germline V gives CDR1 MNHNS, CDR2 SASEGT. CDR3 bases: TGTGTCAGCAGTCCCCTCCCTTTTCGACTAGCGGGAGCACGCGAGCAGTACTTC. Residues: CVSSPLPFRLAGAREQYF.

This clonotype was detected many times. V usage is TRBV7-8 and J usage is TRBJ2-7, with TRBD2 matching over 8 bases. The germline CDR1 and CDR2 sequences are SGHVS and FQNEAQ. This CDR3 has 15 amino acids. Losses at the gene ends were 2 bases for V and 2 bases for J; bases not matched to a gene: 5. DNA for the CDR3: TGTGCCAGCAGCTTAACCAGCGGGAGTACCTACGAGCAGTACTTC. Residues: CASSLTSGSTYEQYF. Full variable domain (missing parts from reference TRBV7-8 and TRBJ2-7): GAGVSQSPRYKVAKRGQDVALRCDPISGHVSLFWYQQALGQGPEFLTYFQNEAQLDKSGLPSDRFFAERPEGSVSTLKIQRTQQEDSAVYLCASSLTSGSTYEQYFGPGTRLTVT.

The table lists this clonotype with many counts. J is TRBJ1-5 and V is TRBV4-1, with D hard to call. Per germline, CDR1 MGHRA and CDR2 YSYEKL. The CDR3 totals 14 residues. V gave up 1 base and J gave up 4 bases, with 8 bases separating them. The CDR3 protein is CASSQARVNQPQHF. CDR3 in DNA: TGCGCCAGCAGCCAAGCGAGGGTTAATCAGCCCCAGCATTTT.

This clonotype has a count of ten or more. The rearrangement joins TRBV4-3 to TRBJ2-5, with D possibly matching TRBD2 (6 bases). The CDR3 has 14 residues. V was cut by 0 bases and J by 2 bases, with 7 bases left in between. Germline V gives CDR1 LGHNA, CDR2 YSLEER. The chain's CDR3 is CASSQDSGQETQYF. The CDR3 DNA is TGCGCCAGCAGCCAAGACAGCGGGCAAGAGACCCAGTACTTC.

This clonotype was seen ten or more times. The rearrangement links TRBV20-1 to TRBJ2-6; 8 bases line up with TRBD1. The V segment lost 4 bases and the J segment 0 bases; nucleotides outside the gene matches: 5. This CDR3 is 16 amino acids long. The germline V gene has CDR1 DFQATT and CDR2 SNEGSKA (reference sequence). CDR3 DNA sequence: TGCAGTGCTACTACAGGGGGAAACTCTGGGGCCAACGTCCTGACTTTC. It is translated as CSATTGGNSGANVLTF.

This clonotype has a count of ten or more. The rearrangement joins TRBV6-2 or TRBV6-3 to TRBJ1-6, with 9 bases aligning to TRBD1. Germline lookup yields CDR1 MNHEY and CDR2 SVGEGT. V shed 6 bases and J 9 bases; nucleotides not matched to a gene: 21. The CDR3 runs to 19 residues. This chain's CDR3 is CASRLRDRDTSSEVSPLHF. The CDR3 nucleotides are TGTGCCAGCAGACTCCGGGACAGGGATACATCCTCAGAGGTTTCACCCCTCCACTTT.

Worth noting for this clonotype: One base away lies a much larger clone, so this may be a sequencing read error. The CDR3 protein is CASSFGQIYGCTF. CDR3 sequence (DNA): TGTGCCAGCAGCTTCGGACAGATCTATGGCTGCACCTTC. V gene TRBV4-2 combines with J gene TRBJ1-2, with D maybe TRBD1 (6 bases). The CDR3 runs 13 residues. The germline gives CDR1 LGHNA, CDR2 YNFKEQ.

For this clonotype: One end of the junction fails to match germline, which may point to a read error. This chain joins TRBV19 and TRBJ1-2, with 8 bases lining up with TRBD1. Germline CDR1 LNHDA, CDR2 SQIVND (reference sequence). The CDR3 spans 13 residues. The CDR3 is CSSGSRQGSGYTF. CDR3 nucleotides: TGTTCCAGTGGATCTCGACAGGGGAGCGGCTACACCTTC.

On this clonotype: A read error is possible here, since a much larger clone lies one base away. V and J are TRBV2 and TRBJ2-5; 15 positions agree with TRBD2. The length of the CDR3 is 18 residues. In germline, CDR1 is SNHLY, CDR2 FYNNEI. CDR3 amino acids: CASSHTRTSGRARETKYF. DNA for the CDR3: TGTGCCAGCTCACATACCCGGACTAGCGGGAGGGCCAGGGAGACCAAGTACTTC.

The genes are TRBV12-5 and TRBJ2-7; D is unclear. The length of the CDR3 is 14 residues. Trimming removed 7 bases at V and 1 base at J, with 14 bases between. Per germline, CDR1 LGHNT and CDR2 FRNRAP. The CDR3 region is CASAPTLQSYEQYF. The DNA of the CDR3 is TGTGCTAGTGCCCCCACTCTTCAATCCTACGAGCAGTACTTC.

This clonotype appeared many times. The J gene is TRBJ2-7, the V gene TRBV27; D perhaps matches TRBD1 (6 bases). The CDR3 contains 15 residues. Germline V gene data show CDR1 as MNHEY and CDR2 as SMNVEV (reference sequence). V gave up 0 bases and J gave up 2 bases, with 11 bases separating them. The CDR3 DNA sequence: TGTGCCAGCAGTTTATCCTCTGCAGGGGCCTACGAGCAGTACTTC. As protein: CASSLSSAGAYEQYF.

This clonotype appeared many times. This sequence joins TRBV7-2 and TRBJ2-3; D possibly corresponds to TRBD1 (6 bases). In germline, CDR1 is SGHTA, CDR2 FQGNSA. CDR3 length: 14 residues. Trimming shortened V by 0 bases and J by 3 bases, and 7 bases separated the two germline ends. CDR3 DNA sequence: TGTGCCAGCAGCTTAGCGGGGGCAACAGATACGCAGTATTTT. Translating it yields CASSLAGATDTQYF.

This clonotype was seen ten or more times. The chain recombines TRBV5-1 with TRBJ1-5, with 7 bases matching TRBD1. Germline V gene data show CDR1 as SGHRS and CDR2 as YFSETQ. V lost 2 bases to trimming and J lost 1 base; unmatched junction nucleotides: 3. The CDR3 totals 15 residues. The CDR3 region is CASSLTGASNQPQHF. In DNA form, the CDR3 reads TGCGCCAGCAGCTTAACAGGGGCGAGCAATCAGCCCCAGCATTTT.

This clonotype was recorded at least ten times. The rearrangement uses TRBV10-3 and TRBJ1-1; 7 nucleotides align to TRBD1. The CDR3 is 18 amino acids. Germline V gene data show CDR1 as ENHRY and CDR2 as SYGVKD. V lost 0 bases, J lost 3 bases, and 13 bases stayed unmatched. The CDR3 region is CAISESMRQGRRDTEAFF. In DNA, the CDR3 is TGTGCCATCAGTGAGTCGATGAGACAGGGCAGGAGGGACACTGAAGCTTTCTTT.

This clonotype was picked up many times. The chain carries TRBV4-3 and TRBJ1-6; tentative D call: TRBD1 (5 bases). Looked up from germline, CDR1 is LGHNA and CDR2 is YSLEER. There are 17 residues in the CDR3. The V and J ends lost 0 bases and 7 bases respectively, with 16 bases between them. The CDR3 region has the DNA TGCGCCAGCAGCCAAGATAGGGGCTCATCACGGAATTCACCCCTCCACTTT. It translates to CASSQDRGSSRNSPLHF.

In regard to this clonotype: This CDR3 fails to terminate in the conserved phenylalanine or tryptophan, so it likely reflects a read error. The chain recombines TRBV18 with TRBJ1-1, with D perhaps TRBD1 (6 bases). Deletions cut 6 bases from V and 10 bases from J, with 15 bases between. This CDR3 contains 12 residues. Germline V gene data show CDR1 as KGHSH and CDR2 as LQKENI. Written as DNA, the CDR3 is TGTGCCAGCTCCCGAGACAGGTCTGGAGCTTTCTAT. Translated, it gives CASSRDRSGAFY.

V usage is TRBV7-8 and J usage is TRBJ2-3; D not certain. Deletions cut 5 bases from V and 1 base from J, with 19 bases between. This CDR3 is built from 17 residues. Germline CDR1 is SGHVS and CDR2 is FQNEAQ. Written as DNA, the CDR3 is TGTGCCAGCAGCCCGGGTCCCCCTCAACGGGGCACAGATACGCAGTATTTT. This encodes CASSPGPPQRGTDTQYF.

To note about this clonotype: It may be a read error: a sequence one base away is much more abundant. The chain uses TRBV29-1 and TRBJ2-3; 8 bases are shared with TRBD2. The CDR3 sequence is 13 residues long. Germline V gene lookup returns CDR1 SQVTM and CDR2 ANQGSEA. CDR3 nucleotides: TGCGGCGTTCAAGCGGGAGACACAGATACGCAGTATTTT. It codes for CGVQAGDTDTQYF.